Listed below are T cell receptor beta chains from one sample, sequenced in a study of blood T cell repertoires in COVID-19. Only in-frame clones appear in the TCRdb table, and some are missing; sequencing was by immunoSEQ multiplex PCR. The table has over 100,000 clones, about 91% seen once; the top ten hold under 13%. The sequenced sample was peripheral blood. The receptors shown here come from a man between 45 and 60 years old with acute or convalescent COVID-19. The CDR3 runs from the conserved cysteine through the conserved F or W. Each record gives: D gene, V gene, clone size, J gene, CDR3 DNA, CDR3 protein. The D gene is left open where the match is weak. Size values are once, few and many counts, or a class for expanded clones, and some rows have none.

.	TRBV28	.	TRBJ1-1	TGTGCCACCGGACGGGGGATGAACACTGAAGCTTTCTTT	CATGRGMNTEAFF
TRBD1	TRBV28	.	TRBJ1-1	TGTGCCATCAAAAGTGGGACAGAGAACACTGAAGCTTTCTTT	CAIKSGTENTEAFF
.	TRBV7-9	.	TRBJ2-7	TGTGCCAGCAGCTTAGTGGCAGGTTCCTACGAGCAGTACTTC	CASSLVAGSYEQYF
.	TRBV7-3	.	TRBJ2-1	TGTGCCAGCAGCTCCGGGACACCGTACAATGAGCAGTTCTTC	CASSSGTPYNEQFF
TRBD1	TRBV18	.	TRBJ1-1	TGTGCCAGCTCACCACGGGACAGGGGTGGGACTGAAGCTTTCTTT	CASSPRDRGGTEAFF
TRBD1	TRBV7-9	.	TRBJ1-1	TGTGCCAGCAGCATGGAGGACAGGGTTTGTCTCTTT	CASSMEDRVCLF
.	TRBV7-2	.	TRBJ2-3	TGTGCCAGCAGCTTAGCGGGGGGGGCAACAGATACGCAGTATTTT	CASSLAGGATDTQYF
.	TRBV18	.	TRBJ1-2	TGTGCCAGCTCACCTCTTACAACCTATGGCTACACCTTC	CASSPLTTYGYTF
.	TRBV29-1	once	TRBJ2-3	TGCAGCGATCGACAGGCCTCAGATACGCAGTATTTT	CSDRQASDTQYF
.	TRBV9	.	TRBJ1-2	TGTGCCAGCAGCGTAGAGGGGGTCCTTGGCTACACCTTC	CASSVEGVLGYTF
TRBD2	TRBV10-3	.	TRBJ2-5	TGTGCCATCAGTGACGAACTAGCGCCCAGAGGGCGGGAGACCCAGTACTTC	CAISDELAPRGRETQYF
.	TRBV5-5	.	TRBJ1-6	TGTGCCAGCAGCTTAACCAGGGTGAATTCACCCCTCCACTTT	CASSLTRVNSPLHF
.	TRBV2	.	TRBJ1-6	TGTGCCAGCAGTGACGAAGCGACTTCACCCCTCCACTTT	CASSDEATSPLHF
TRBD2	TRBV19	.	TRBJ2-6	TGTGCCAGTAGTATACCAGGACTAGCGGGAGGTGGTGGGGCCAACGTCCTGACTTTC	CASSIPGLAGGGGANVLTF
TRBD1	TRBV14	.	TRBJ2-5	TGTGCCAGCAGCCAAGGCTACAGGGGGCTTTTGGAGACCCAGTACTTC	CASSQGYRGLLETQYF
.	TRBV5-1	.	TRBJ2-4	TGCGCCAGCAGCTTGAATGAGGGTTTGAACATTCAGTACTTC	CASSLNEGLNIQYF
TRBD1	TRBV3-1/TRBV3-2	.	TRBJ1-5	TGTGCCAGCAGCCGGACAGGGTCGGGTGAGCCCCAGCATTTT	CASSRTGSGEPQHF
TRBD1	TRBV6-6	.	TRBJ1-1	TGTGCCAGCAGTTACAGGGACAGGTCACTGAACACTGAAGCTTTCTTT	CASSYRDRSLNTEAFF
.	TRBV4-1	.	TRBJ1-2	TGCGCCAGCAGCTTCCGCCAGCGAGACCCTATGGGCTACACCTTC	CASSFRQRDPMGYTF
TRBD1	TRBV5-5	.	TRBJ2-2	TGTGCCAGCAGTCCAACAGGGGCTCGAGGGACCGGGGAGCTGTTTTTT	CASSPTGARGTGELFF
.	TRBV5-1	.	TRBJ1-2	TGCGCCAGCAGCTTGGGGCAGGACTTCTATGGCTACACCTTC	CASSLGQDFYGYTF
.	TRBV3-1/TRBV3-2	.	TRBJ1-1	TGTGCCAGCAGCCACACCACACAGGGTCGAGCTTTCTTT	CASSHTTQGRAFF
.	TRBV7-8	.	TRBJ1-5	TGTGCCAGCGGCCAGCTCAGCAATCAGCCCCAGCATTTT	CASGQLSNQPQHF
TRBD1	TRBV2	.	TRBJ2-5	TGTGCCAGCAGTTCCGGGACAGGGACAGAGACCCAGTACTTC	CASSSGTGTETQYF
.	TRBV11-3	.	TRBJ2-3	TGTGCCAGCAGCTCGGGACACAACACAGATACGCAGTATTTT	CASSSGHNTDTQYF
TRBD2	TRBV4-2	.	TRBJ2-1	TGTGCCAGCAGCCAAGATGCGGGAGGCAGCCACAATGAGCAGTTCTTC	CASSQDAGGSHNEQFF
.	TRBV19	.	TRBJ1-1	TGTGCCAGTATTATAACAGGGCAATCGGACACTGAAGCTTTCTTT	CASIITGQSDTEAFF
.	TRBV29-1	once	TRBJ2-7	TGCAGCGTTTCGAGGTTCAGCTCCTACGAGCAGTACTTC	CSVSRFSSYEQYF
TRBD1	TRBV6-5	.	TRBJ1-2	TGTGCCAGCGCCCGCAGGACAGGGGATGGCTACACCTTC	CASARRTGDGYTF
TRBD1	TRBV5-1	.	TRBJ2-7	TGCGCCAGCAGCTTGTCGGGACAGCCCTTCTACGAGCAGTACTTC	CASSLSGQPFYEQYF
TRBD1	TRBV7-7	.	TRBJ1-6	TGTGCTAGCAGCTTAGGACAGGGGGGTTCACCCCTCCACTTT	CASSLGQGGSPLHF
.	TRBV29-1	.	TRBJ1-1	TGCAGCACAACAGGGCCGAACACTGAAGCTTTCTTT	CSTTGPNTEAFF
.	TRBV6-4	.	TRBJ1-1	TGTGCCAGCAGTGACTCGAGGGGGACTGAAGCTTTCTTT	CASSDSRGTEAFF